These 25 T cell receptor beta chains were sequenced from one sample in a study of T cell changes during pregnancy in multiple sclerosis. Repertoires were generated with immunoSEQ multiplex PCR, while TCRdb's copy carries only in-frame clones and drops some. Seen here are around 88,000 clones, about 89% observed once, and the top ten hold approximately 2.5%. The sequences come from peripheral blood, collected in the first trimester of pregnancy. All receptors derive from a female donor with multiple sclerosis, enrolled in a pregnancy study.

The V gene is TRBV19, the J gene TRBJ2-1; D may be TRBD1 (5 bases). The V end lost 0 bases, the J end lost 9 bases, and 18 bases lay between the germline ends. The CDR3 sequence is 16 residues long. Germline V gene lookup returns CDR1 LNHDA and CDR2 SQIVND (reference sequence). The CDR3 spells CASSIDPDTPFGEQFF. In DNA, the CDR3 is TGTGCCAGTAGTATAGATCCGGACACCCCCTTTGGTGAGCAGTTCTTC.

The chain has TRBV6-4 and TRBJ2-3; unclear D gene. Trimming left V 3 bases short and J 2 bases short, with 9 bases between. Germline-derived CDR1 and CDR2 are MRHNA and SNTAGT. This CDR3 has 14 residues. The CDR3 here is CASSERLDTDTQYF. Here the CDR3 DNA reads TGTGCCAGCAGTGAAAGGCTAGACACAGATACGCAGTATTTT.

This chain joins TRBV7-8 and TRBJ2-7, with 7 positions matching TRBD2. V trimming: 1 base; J trimming: 0 bases; junction bases outside the gene matches: 9. This CDR3 is built from 17 residues. Germline V gene sequence: CDR1 SGHVS, CDR2 FQNEAQ. Here the CDR3 DNA reads TGTGCCAGCAGCTTAGTGATTGAGCGGGACTTCTCCTACGAGCAGTACTTC. Translation gives CASSLVIERDFSYEQYF.

This sequence joins TRBV6-6 and TRBJ2-5; possible D gene TRBD1, 7 bases. The ends were cut back, 0 bases at V and 5 bases at J, with 16 bases in the middle. The CDR3 totals 16 residues. The V gene's germline CDR1 is MNHNY and CDR2 SVGAGI (reference sequence). CDR3 DNA: TGTGCCAGCAGTTACTCCGCAGGGGGGCGAGGGGAGACCCAGTACTTC. Its protein is CASSYSAGGRGETQYF.

V gene TRBV9 combines with J gene TRBJ2-1; tentative D call: TRBD1 (5 bases). V was pared by 4 bases and J by 4 bases, with 18 bases between. This CDR3 contains 16 residues. CDR1 is SGDLS and CDR2 is YYNGEE in the germline V gene. The CDR3 bases are TGTGCCAGCAGCCCCTTTGGCCAGGGCTATTACAATGAGCAGTTCTTC. Its translation is CASSPFGQGYYNEQFF. Supplemented by reference TRBV9 and TRBJ2-1, the full variable domain reads DSGVTQTPKHLITATGQRVTLRCSPRSGDLSVYWYQQSLDQGLQFLIQYYNGEERAKGNILERFSAQQFPDLHSELNLSSLELGDSALYFCASSPFGQGYYNEQFFGPGTRLTVL.

The chain carries TRBV6-5 and TRBJ1-1; no clear D gene. The CDR3 is made up of 12 amino acids. V shed 2 bases and J shed 4 bases, with 5 bases lying between them. Germline V gene data show CDR1 as MNHEY and CDR2 as SVGAGI. CDR3 in DNA: TGTGCCAGCAGTTACCTCGGCACTGAAGCTTTCTTT. Encoded protein: CASSYLGTEAFF.

The V call is TRBV11-2, the J call TRBJ2-1; no definite D call. The CDR3 covers 11 residues. Trimming took off 2 bases at V and 7 bases at J, with 3 bases between the two ends. CDR1 is SGHAT and CDR2 is FQNNGV in the germline V gene. CDR3 DNA sequence: TGTGCCAGCAGCTTAACAAATGAGCAGTTCTTC. It is translated as CASSLTNEQFF.

This sequence joins TRBV9 and TRBJ2-3, with D maybe TRBD2 (6 bases). Germline CDR1 reads SGDLS; CDR2 reads YYNGEE. Trimming stripped 0 bases from V and 6 bases from J, with 11 bases between. The CDR3 spans 14 residues. The CDR3 loop is CASSVEAGLDTQYF. In DNA, the CDR3 is TGTGCCAGCAGCGTAGAGGCGGGATTGGATACGCAGTATTTT.

V and J are TRBV6-5 and TRBJ2-7, with D possibly TRBD1 on 5 matching bases. This CDR3 is built from 13 residues. CDR1 is MNHEY, CDR2 SVGAGI, per germline. Trimming left V 7 bases short and J 1 base short, with 11 bases between. The CDR3 loop reads CASKGRASYEQYF. The CDR3 DNA follows: TGTGCCAGCAAAGGCAGGGCATCCTACGAGCAGTACTTC.

V is TRBV6-1 and J is TRBJ1-2; 8 bases agree with TRBD1. The CDR3 has 15 amino acids. Trimming at V came to 2 bases and at J to 6 bases, leaving 8 bases not matched to a gene. Germline CDR1 and CDR2: MNHNS and SASEGT. The CDR3 sequence: CASSESGGAVDGYTF. In nucleotides, the CDR3 is TGTGCCAGCAGTGAATCAGGGGGCGCTGTGGATGGCTACACCTTC.

The chain combines TRBV28 with TRBJ2-2, with 7 bases identical to TRBD1. Germline CDR1 is MDHEN and CDR2 is SYDVKM. This CDR3 region has 16 residues. The V segment lost 4 bases and the J segment 1 base; nucleotides outside the gene matches: 6. This chain's CDR3 is CASSSGQKKNTGELFF. The DNA for the CDR3 is TGTGCCAGCAGTTCGGGACAGAAAAAGAACACCGGGGAGCTGTTTTTT.

V usage is TRBV7-2 and J usage is TRBJ2-1; 15 positions agree with TRBD2. This CDR3 spans 15 amino acids. CDR1 SGHTA and CDR2 FQGNSA come from the germline V gene. V lost 1 base, J lost 15 bases, and 7 bases stayed unmatched. The CDR3 coding sequence is TGTGCCAGCAGCTTAGGGGGGACTAGCGGGAGGTGGCCGTTCTTC. Its protein is CASSLGGTSGRWPFF.

The CDR3 sequence: CASSRAREAGGYNEQFF. The CDR3 coding sequence is TGTGCCAGCAGCCGCGCCAGGGAGGCGGGGGGGTACAATGAGCAGTTCTTC. This sequence joins TRBV9 and TRBJ2-1; 9 positions agree with TRBD2. The CDR3 spans 17 residues. In germline, CDR1 is SGDLS, CDR2 YYNGEE. V shed 4 bases and J 4 bases; nucleotides not matched to a gene: 12. The whole variable domain, filled in from reference TRBV9 and TRBJ2-1, reads DSGVTQTPKHLITATGQRVTLRCSPRSGDLSVYWYQQSLDQGLQFLIQYYNGEERAKGNILERFSAQQFPDLHSELNLSSLELGDSALYFCASSRAREAGGYNEQFFGPGTRLTVL.

The V and J genes are TRBV18 and TRBJ2-2; D remains unclear. V was cut by 0 bases and J by 6 bases, with 14 bases left in between. In germline, CDR1 is KGHSH, CDR2 LQKENI. This CDR3 region has 16 residues. The CDR3 spells CASSPPGWLQAGELFF. The CDR3 nucleotides are TGTGCCAGCTCACCACCAGGTTGGCTCCAGGCCGGGGAGCTGTTTTTT.

This chain links TRBV9 with TRBJ2-3; TRBD2 matches 12 bases. Germline lookup yields CDR1 SGDLS and CDR2 YYNGEE. V lost 3 bases to trimming and J lost 3 bases; unmatched junction nucleotides: 2. CDR3 length: 15 residues. The CDR3 protein is CASSAGTSGTDTQYF. The CDR3 DNA reads as TGTGCCAGCAGCGCGGGGACTAGCGGGACAGATACGCAGTATTTT.

This clone was found a few times. The rearrangement joins TRBV19 to TRBJ1-1, with 10 bases matching TRBD1. Germline values: CDR1 LNHDA, CDR2 SQIVND (reference sequence). The length of the CDR3 is 15 residues. After removal of 7 bases from V and 4 bases from J, the junction contained 9 bases not matched to a gene. The CDR3 here is CASNPGTGAGTEAFF. Here the CDR3 DNA reads TGTGCCAGTAACCCGGGGACAGGGGCTGGCACTGAAGCTTTCTTT.

V usage is TRBV7-9 and J usage is TRBJ1-1; D gene unclear. Germline CDR1 SEHNR, CDR2 FQNEAQ (reference sequence). Between the trimmed V and J ends, which lost 4 bases and 3 bases, there was a span of 9 bases. This CDR3 has 13 amino acids. The CDR3 coding sequence is TGTGCCAGCAGCTCCCCCGGGGACACTGAAGCTTTCTTT. Its protein is CASSSPGDTEAFF.

The chain couples TRBV27 to TRBJ1-6; D not resolved. The germline V gene has CDR1 MNHEY and CDR2 SMNVEV (reference sequence). The CDR3 has 15 amino acids. V was clipped by 3 bases and J by 7 bases, with 13 bases between them. This CDR3 reads CASSFAALVNSPLHF. Here the CDR3 DNA reads TGTGCCAGCAGTTTTGCGGCATTGGTGAATTCACCCCTCCACTTT.

The chain employs TRBV6-5 and TRBJ1-1; TRBD1 aligns across 11 bases. The ends lost 4 bases at V and 3 bases at J; junction bases unmatched: 4. The CDR3 has 15 amino acids. The V gene's germline CDR1 is MNHEY and CDR2 SVGAGI. In nucleotides, the CDR3 is TGTGCCAGCAGTTCTCCGGGACAGGGGGACACTGAAGCTTTCTTT. Its translation is CASSSPGQGDTEAFF.

This sequence joins TRBV5-1 and TRBJ2-7; TRBD1 might be the D (5 bases). Looked up from germline, CDR1 is SGHRS and CDR2 is YFSETQ. The CDR3 extends over 15 amino acids. Trimming removed 4 bases at V and 2 bases at J, with 16 bases between. The CDR3 is CASSRSTVDTYEQYF. For the CDR3, the DNA is TGCGCCAGCAGCCGAAGCACAGTGGACACCTACGAGCAGTACTTC. Combining the CDR3 with reference TRBV5-1 and TRBJ2-7 gives the whole variable domain KAGVTQTPRYLIKTRGQQVTLSCSPISGHRSVSWYQQTPGQGLQFLFEYFSETQRNKGNFPGRFSGRQFSNSRSEMNVSTLELGDSALYLCASSRSTVDTYEQYFGPGTRLTVT.

This sequence joins TRBV6-1 and TRBJ2-7, with 9 nucleotides matching TRBD1. The CDR3 covers 15 residues. V gave up 0 bases and J gave up 6 bases; unmatched junction bases: 6. Germline V gene data show CDR1 as MNHNS and CDR2 as SASEGT. DNA of the CDR3: TGTGCCAGCAGTGAAGCCGGGACAGGGATAGGCGAGCAGTACTTC. Its translation: CASSEAGTGIGEQYF.

The V gene is TRBV4-1, the J gene TRBJ1-2; TRBD1 matches 9 bases. There are 16 residues in the CDR3. The germline V gene encodes CDR1 MGHRA and CDR2 YSYEKL. The ends lost 0 bases at V and 4 bases at J; junction bases unmatched: 6. CDR3 coding DNA: TGCGCCAGCAGCCAAGATCAGGACAGGGGATTCTATGGCTACACCTTC. Its protein product is CASSQDQDRGFYGYTF.

The rearrangement uses TRBV28 and TRBJ1-6; D perhaps matches TRBD1 (6 bases). The V and J ends lost 4 bases and 7 bases respectively, with 11 bases between them. Looked up from germline, CDR1 is MDHEN and CDR2 is SYDVKM. The CDR3 has 14 amino acids. The CDR3 DNA reads as TGTGCCAGCAGTTCACAGGGCCGGAATTCACCCCTCCACTTT. Translated: CASSSQGRNSPLHF.

This sequence joins TRBV5-1 and TRBJ2-1; 11 bases map to TRBD2. The V and J ends lost 4 bases and 5 bases, in that order; junction bases with no gene match: 17. The germline CDR1 and CDR2 sequences are SGHRS and YFSETQ. This CDR3 is 19 amino acids long. The CDR3, as DNA: TGCGCCAGCAGCCCACTGCCCACGGGACTAGCGGTTCCAAACAATGAGCAGTTCTTC. This codes for CASSPLPTGLAVPNNEQFF.

This clone has only one observation. This rearrangement joins TRBV5-1 to TRBJ2-2, with D unclear. Germline V gene lookup returns CDR1 SGHRS and CDR2 YFSETQ. The CDR3 runs 14 residues. Trimming took off 0 bases at V and 3 bases at J, with 6 bases between the two ends. CDR3 in amino acids: CASSLAGHTGELFF. The DNA for the CDR3 is TGCGCCAGCAGCTTGGCTGGCCACACCGGGGAGCTGTTTTTT.